The 26 T cell receptor beta chains given below trace back to one sample, sequenced in a study of T cell responses to AZD1222 COVID-19 vaccine. Libraries were prepared by immunoSEQ multiplex PCR; TCRdb keeps only in-frame clonotypes and omits some of them. The sample shows more than 150,000 clones, around 90% of them seen only once. The specimen was peripheral blood, collected on day 0 of AZD1222 vaccination. The receptor set was obtained from an adult in good health.

The V gene is TRBV6-5, the J gene TRBJ2-7, with D maybe TRBD1 (6 bases). Trimming removed 1 base from V and 0 bases from J, with 10 bases in between. The CDR3 is 15 amino acids. Germline CDR1 MNHEY, CDR2 SVGAGI. In DNA form, the CDR3 reads TGTGCCAGCAGTTACTATAAGGGGGACTCCTACGAGCAGTACTTC. It specifies CASSYYKGDSYEQYF.

CDR3 DNA: TGTGCCACCATCCCAGGGGCAGGAAAGAGGCCCCAGCATTTT. Protein sequence: CATIPGAGKRPQHF. The chain couples TRBV28 to TRBJ1-5; D is perhaps TRBD1 (6 bases). In germline, CDR1 is MDHEN, CDR2 SYDVKM. The CDR3 totals 14 residues. Trimming took off 10 bases at V and 9 bases at J, with 22 bases between the two ends.

V gene TRBV19 combines with J gene TRBJ1-2; a weak D match, TRBD1 (5 bases). CDR3 length equals 12 residues. Germline CDR1 and CDR2: LNHDA and SQIVND (reference sequence). Trimming took off 9 bases at V and 3 bases at J, with 11 bases between the two ends. CDR3 bases: TGTGCCAGCCGGGGGACTGACTATGGCTACACCTTC. Protein product: CASRGTDYGYTF.

The chain employs TRBV4-3 and TRBJ2-1; D gene uncertain. This CDR3 spans 18 amino acids. From germline, CDR1 is LGHNA and CDR2 YSLEER. The V end was cut by 1 base, the J end by 1 base, with 17 bases between. CDR3 loop: CASSQGWAVLGSYNEQFF. The CDR3 region has the DNA TGCGCCAGCAGCCAAGGCTGGGCGGTCCTAGGGTCCTACAATGAGCAGTTCTTC.

V is TRBV30 and J is TRBJ1-5, with a tentative D call TRBD1 (6 bases). This CDR3 spans 14 amino acids. Trimming pared 6 bases from V and 2 bases from J, leaving 14 bases between. The germline gives CDR1 GTSNPN, CDR2 SVGIG (reference sequence). CDR3: CACGGPSGNQPQHF. The DNA for the CDR3 is TGTGCCTGCGGGGGCCCCTCGGGCAATCAGCCCCAGCATTTT.

Comments on this clone: At one end the junction does not follow the germline gene, possibly because of a read error. The CDR3 sequence: CASSAGTGGREKLFF. DNA of the CDR3: TGTGCTAGCAGCGCCGGGACAGGGGGACGAGAAAAACTGTTTTTT. The rearrangement joins TRBV7-7 to TRBJ1-4; 11 bases are a match to TRBD1. Looked up from germline, CDR1 is SSHAT and CDR2 is FNYEAQ (reference sequence). CDR3 length equals 15 residues.

The chain combines TRBV3-1 (or the pseudogene TRBV3-2) with TRBJ2-7, with D maybe TRBD1 (6 bases). Trimming removed 3 bases at V and 2 bases at J, with 20 bases between. Germline values: CDR1 LGHDT, CDR2 YNNKEL (reference sequence). The CDR3 has 17 amino acids. CDR3 loop: CASSHHGGPGSTYEQYF. CDR3 DNA: TGTGCCAGCAGCCACCATGGGGGCCCGGGGAGTACCTACGAGCAGTACTTC.

The chain uses TRBV6-6 and TRBJ1-5; a possible D gene is TRBD1 (5 bases). Per the germline V gene, CDR1 is MNHNY and CDR2 is SVGAGI (reference sequence). Trimming took off 2 bases at V and 9 bases at J, with 14 bases between the two ends. The CDR3 runs 14 residues. Here the CDR3 DNA reads TGTGCCAGCAGTTACCAAGTGACAGACGTGCCCCAGCATTTT. The encoded protein is CASSYQVTDVPQHF.

This chain joins TRBV3-1 (or the pseudogene TRBV3-2) and TRBJ1-2; TRBD1 might be the D (6 bases). CDR3 length: 15 amino acids. V lost 1 base to trimming and J lost 4 bases, with 13 bases between them. Germline loops: CDR1 LGHDT, CDR2 YNNKEL (reference sequence). The chain's CDR3 is CASSQGHRVSYGYTF. Here the CDR3 DNA reads TGTGCCAGCAGCCAAGGTCACAGGGTTAGCTATGGCTACACCTTC.

The V call is TRBV2, the J call TRBJ1-6; 9 bases are a match to TRBD1. There are 14 residues in the CDR3. Trimming cost V 8 bases and J 10 bases; bases outside gene matches: 9. CDR1 is SNHLY and CDR2 is FYNNEI in the germline V gene. For the CDR3, the DNA is TGTGCCAGCCGTACCGGGACAGGGCGCTCACCCCTCCACTTT. Translating gives CASRTGTGRSPLHF.

The chain has TRBV19 and TRBJ2-1; 11 bases are shared with TRBD2. The CDR3 sequence is 14 residues long. The germline V gene encodes CDR1 LNHDA and CDR2 SQIVND (reference sequence). Trimming took 9 bases from V and 6 from J; bases not matched to a gene: 7. CDR3 in DNA: TGTGCCAGCACTAGCGGGAGCTGGGGCAATGAGCAGTTCTTC. This translates into CASTSGSWGNEQFF.

CDR3 bases: TGTGCCAGCAGCCAAGCTGTAGTCGGGGACTATGGCTACACCTTC. Amino acids: CASSQAVVGDYGYTF. V gene TRBV3-1 (or the pseudogene TRBV3-2) combines with J gene TRBJ1-2; D gene ambiguous. The ends were cut back, 1 base at V and 3 bases at J, with 12 bases in the middle. This CDR3 spans 15 amino acids. The germline gives CDR1 LGHDT, CDR2 YNNKEL (reference sequence).

V and J are TRBV30 and TRBJ1-1; no clear D. Germline assignment: CDR1 GTSNPN and CDR2 SVGIG (reference sequence). The CDR3 totals 13 residues. V was trimmed by 2 bases and J by 7 bases, leaving 14 bases between them. In DNA form, the CDR3 reads TGTGCCTGGAGTCAAGGGTGGACGGGTGAAGCTTTCTTT. Translation gives CAWSQGWTGEAFF.

The chain carries TRBV18 and TRBJ2-1; 11 bases line up with TRBD2. The trim removed 6 bases at V and 4 bases at J, leaving 8 bases unmatched. Germline V gives CDR1 KGHSH, CDR2 LQKENI. This CDR3 contains 16 residues. The CDR3 DNA sequence: TGTGCCAGCTCGTCCGCCGGGACTAGCGGTTACAATGAGCAGTTCTTC. It translates to CASSSAGTSGYNEQFF.

The CDR3, as DNA: TGCGCCAGCAGCCTGACCGGGACTAATGAAAAACTGTTTTTT. Translated: CASSLTGTNEKLFF. The chain links TRBV5-1 to TRBJ1-4; no reliable D call. V gave up 4 bases and J gave up 2 bases, with 9 bases separating them. The CDR3 length is 14 residues. Germline assignment: CDR1 SGHRS and CDR2 YFSETQ.

The chain has TRBV27 and TRBJ2-7, with D perhaps given as TRBD1 or TRBD2 (5 bases each). With 6 bases removed from V and 2 bases from J, the gap between germline ends came to 11 bases. The CDR3 sequence is 13 residues long. Per the germline V gene, CDR1 is MNHEY and CDR2 is SMNVEV (reference sequence). CDR3: CASRRDGPYEQYF. In DNA, the CDR3 is TGTGCCAGCAGACGGGACGGTCCCTACGAGCAGTACTTC.

J is TRBJ2-1 and V is TRBV25-1; 7 nucleotides align to TRBD2. From germline, CDR1 is MGHDK and CDR2 SYGVNS. The V segment lost 3 bases and the J segment 1 base; nucleotides outside the gene matches: 3. CDR3 length equals 15 residues. CDR3 bases: TGTGCCAGCAGTGAGACGGGAGGATCCTACAATGAGCAGTTCTTC. Residues: CASSETGGSYNEQFF.

This clone was picked up a small number of times. V is TRBV19 and J is TRBJ1-5; TRBD1 might be the D (6 bases). CDR1 and CDR2 (germline): LNHDA, SQIVND (reference sequence). CDR3 length: 15 amino acids. V was cut by 3 bases and J by 4 bases, with 13 bases left in between. The CDR3 DNA follows: TGTGCCAGTAGTATGTGGGGGGGCACGAATCAGCCCCAGCATTTT. Translated, it gives CASSMWGGTNQPQHF.

The genes are TRBV18 and TRBJ1-2; a possible D gene is TRBD1 (5 bases). The ends were cut back, 3 bases at V and 2 bases at J, with 13 bases in the middle. CDR3 length: 15 amino acids. Germline CDR1 is KGHSH and CDR2 is LQKENI. The CDR3 reads CASSPNRSGNYGYTF. Written as DNA, the CDR3 is TGTGCCAGCTCACCTAATCGTTCAGGGAACTATGGCTACACCTTC.

The rearrangement links TRBV19 to TRBJ2-2, with 11 bases fitting TRBD2. The CDR3 is 16 residues long. Trimming took 6 bases from V and 5 from J; bases not matched to a gene: 8. Germline values: CDR1 LNHDA, CDR2 SQIVND (reference sequence). CDR3 region: CASRLAGVTTTGELFF. Written as DNA, the CDR3 is TGTGCCAGTAGACTAGCGGGGGTAACTACGACCGGGGAGCTGTTTTTT.

This chain uses TRBV18 with TRBJ1-3; D not resolved. From germline, CDR1 is KGHSH and CDR2 LQKENI. The length of the CDR3 is 15 residues. The V end was cut by 3 bases, the J end by 0 bases, with 9 bases between. DNA of the CDR3: TGTGCCAGCTCACCCCCCGGGAGCTCTGGAAACACCATATATTTT. Translated, it gives CASSPPGSSGNTIYF.

This chain connects TRBV5-1 to TRBJ2-1, with TRBD2 identical over 14 bases. Unmatched junction bases numbered 13, after V lost 4 bases and J lost 7 bases. Germline assignment: CDR1 SGHRS and CDR2 YFSETQ. The CDR3 sequence is 18 residues long. The CDR3, as DNA: TGCGCCAGCAGCCACCCCGGGACTAGCGGGAGCGCCGCGAATGAGCAGTTCTTC. It specifies CASSHPGTSGSAANEQFF.

The gene calls are TRBV30 and TRBJ1-6; a weak D match, TRBD1 (6 bases). The germline V gene has CDR1 GTSNPN and CDR2 SVGIG (reference sequence). The V gene lost 5 bases and the J gene lost 7 bases, with 12 bases spanning the gap. The CDR3 sequence is 13 residues long. The CDR3: CAWAQGWNSPLHF. The DNA for the CDR3 is TGTGCCTGGGCACAGGGATGGAATTCACCCCTCCACTTT.

V is TRBV4-2 and J is TRBJ1-5, with D uncertain. The CDR3 covers 13 residues. Germline assignment: CDR1 LGHNA and CDR2 YNFKEQ. V was clipped by 4 bases and J by 5 bases, with 9 bases between them. CDR3 loop: CASSPSGYQPQHF. CDR3 bases: TGTGCCAGCAGCCCCAGTGGGTATCAGCCCCAGCATTTT.

This rearrangement joins TRBV10-3 to TRBJ1-3; D ambiguous. Trimming shortened V by 3 bases and J by 1 base, and 7 bases separated the two germline ends. This CDR3 region has 14 residues. The V gene's germline CDR1 is ENHRY and CDR2 SYGVKD. CDR3 DNA: TGTGCCATCAGTGAACCACAATCTGGAAACACCATATATTTT. Translation gives CAISEPQSGNTIYF.

The CDR3 DNA sequence: TGTGCCAGCAGCTTGGCGGGGGGGCGGCTTAATGAGCAGTTCTTC. The encoded protein is CASSLAGGRLNEQFF. The chain combines TRBV5-4 with TRBJ2-1; 8 bases are a match to TRBD2. The CDR3 length is 15 residues. Germline CDR1 reads SGHNT; CDR2 reads YYREEE (reference sequence). The V and J ends lost 0 bases and 7 bases, in that order; junction bases with no gene match: 6.